This is a list of T cell receptor beta chains from one sample in a study of siplizumab effects on memory and regulatory T cells. Profiled with immunoSEQ multiplex PCR; TCRdb holds only in-frame clones, not every one. The data contain roughly 97,000 clones, more than 85% of them singletons. The sequencing input was Tregs sorted from blood. Source of these receptors: a human donor in good health. The CDR3 runs from the conserved cysteine through the conserved F or W. The D gene is left open where the match is weak. The size field is filled for only some rows; it gives once, few, many or a size class.

J: TRBJ2-7
V: TRBV6-6
size: NA
D: NA
CDR3: CASGGTSSYEQYF
DNA: TGTGCCAGCGGGGGGACCAGCTCCTACGAGCAGTACTTC

J: TRBJ2-2
V: TRBV5-6
size: few
D: NA
CDR3: CASSLTSGMELFF
DNA: TGTGCCAGCAGCTTAACATCCGGAATGGAGCTGTTTTTT

J: TRBJ2-2
V: TRBV6-5
size: NA
D: NA
CDR3: CASRGYLANTGELFF
DNA: TGTGCCAGCAGAGGGTACCTAGCGAACACCGGGGAGCTGTTTTTT

J: TRBJ1-1
V: TRBV6-1
size: NA
D: NA
CDR3: CASRTELRTEAFF
DNA: TGTGCCAGCAGGACAGAGCTGAGGACTGAAGCTTTCTTT

J: TRBJ1-1
V: TRBV13
size: NA
D: NA
CDR3: CASTRTSLNTEAFF
DNA: TGTGCCAGTACACGCACCAGCCTGAACACTGAAGCTTTCTTT

J: TRBJ2-5
V: TRBV29-1
size: NA
D: NA
CDR3: CSVEIVVSQYF
DNA: TGCAGCGTTGAAATCGTGGTATCCCAGTACTTC

J: TRBJ2-7
V: TRBV4-1
size: NA
D: NA
CDR3: CASSQGGAYEQYF
DNA: TGCGCCAGCAGCCAAGGGGGGGCCTACGAGCAGTACTTC

J: TRBJ2-7
V: TRBV5-1
size: NA
D: NA
CDR3: CASSLEGRGMVEQYF
DNA: TGCGCCAGCAGCTTGGAAGGCAGGGGAATGGTCGAGCAGTACTTC

J: TRBJ1-1
V: TRBV6-1
size: NA
D: NA
CDR3: CASKMGAEAFF
DNA: TGTGCCAGCAAGATGGGAGCCGAAGCTTTCTTT

J: TRBJ2-3
V: TRBV7-2
size: NA
D: NA
CDR3: CASSRPGSGDTQYF
DNA: TGTGCCAGCAGCCGCCCCGGGAGCGGAGATACGCAGTATTTT

J: TRBJ2-2
V: TRBV7-9
size: NA
D: TRBD1
CDR3: CASSPGPGQRAAGELFF
DNA: TGTGCCAGCAGCCCCGGCCCGGGACAGAGGGCGGCCGGGGAGCTGTTTTTT

J: TRBJ1-3
V: TRBV5-4
size: NA
D: NA
CDR3: CASSLLRGNTIYF
DNA: TGTGCCAGCAGCTTGTTGCGGGGAAACACCATATATTTT

J: TRBJ2-1
V: TRBV5-1
size: NA
D: NA
CDR3: CASSLGQGGEQFF
DNA: TGCGCCAGCAGCTTGGGGCAGGGCGGTGAGCAGTTCTTC

J: TRBJ1-1
V: TRBV18
size: once
D: TRBD1
CDR3: CASSPGTGYAEAFF
DNA: TGTGCCAGCTCGCCCGGGACAGGGTACGCTGAAGCTTTCTTT

J: TRBJ1-1
V: TRBV7-2
size: NA
D: NA
CDR3: CASSQTTPGLGAEAFF
DNA: TGTGCCAGCAGCCAGACGACTCCGGGTTTGGGGGCTGAAGCTTTCTTT

J: TRBJ2-4
V: TRBV7-2
size: once
D: NA
CDR3: CASSLARTDFQYF
DNA: TGTGCCAGCAGCTTAGCGAGGACAGATTTTCAGTACTTC

J: TRBJ1-1
V: TRBV6-9
size: NA
D: TRBD1
CDR3: CASSQGQVSTEAFF
DNA: TGTGCCAGCAGTCAGGGACAGGTTAGCACTGAAGCTTTCTTT

J: TRBJ1-5
V: TRBV10-1
size: few
D: NA
CDR3: CASSGDNQPQHF
DNA: TGCGCCAGCTCAGGTGACAACCAGCCCCAGCATTTT

J: TRBJ1-5
V: TRBV4-3
size: NA
D: NA
CDR3: CASSQDQGRNQPQHF
DNA: TGCGCCAGCAGCCAAGATCAAGGCAGGAATCAGCCCCAGCATTTT

J: TRBJ1-2
V: TRBV7-9
size: NA
D: NA
CDR3: CASTPTDNYGYTF
DNA: TGTGCCAGCACCCCGACAGACAACTATGGCTACACCTTC

J: TRBJ1-2
V: TRBV15
size: NA
D: NA
CDR3: CATSRDFLRNAPGYGYTF
DNA: TGTGCCACCAGCAGAGATTTCCTGCGGAACGCTCCGGGCTATGGCTACACCTTC

J: TRBJ1-4
V: TRBV4-1
size: once
D: TRBD1
CDR3: CASSQDLGDRGRATNEKLFF
DNA: TGCGCCAGCAGCCAAGATCTGGGGGACAGGGGGCGTGCAACTAATGAAAAACTGTTTTTT

J: TRBJ1-4
V: TRBV19
size: NA
D: NA
CDR3: CASSKGEKLFF
DNA: TGTGCCAGTAGTAAAGGTGAAAAACTGTTTTTT

J: TRBJ2-5
V: TRBV14
size: NA
D: TRBD1
CDR3: CASSQRQGARETQYF
DNA: TGTGCCAGCAGCCAAAGACAGGGGGCCCGAGAGACCCAGTACTTC

J: TRBJ1-2
V: TRBV5-1
size: NA
D: NA
CDR3: CASSLRDYGYTF
DNA: TGCGCCAGCAGCTTGAGAGACTATGGCTACACCTTC

J: TRBJ1-5
V: TRBV19
size: NA
D: NA
CDR3: CASSNPGRGGNQPQHF
DNA: TGTGCCAGTAGTAACCCCGGTAGGGGAGGCAATCAGCCCCAGCATTTT

J: TRBJ2-7
V: TRBV5-6
size: NA
D: TRBD1
CDR3: CASRRGTGLQLREQYF
DNA: TGTGCCAGCAGACGAGGGACAGGGCTTCAACTTAGGGAGCAGTACTTC

J: TRBJ1-3
V: TRBV7-9
size: NA
D: NA
CDR3: CASSLGTGNTIYF
DNA: TGTGCCAGCAGCTTAGGGACAGGAAACACCATATATTTT

J: TRBJ1-2
V: TRBV28
size: NA
D: NA
CDR3: CASSATGYGYTF
DNA: TGTGCCAGCAGTGCGACGGGTTATGGCTACACCTTC

J: TRBJ2-3
V: TRBV10-1
size: NA
D: NA
CDR3: CASSESKYNLKSSTDTQYF
DNA: TGCGCCAGCAGTGAGTCGAAATACAACCTGAAATCTAGCACAGATACGCAGTATTTT

J: TRBJ2-2
V: TRBV10-3
size: NA
D: NA
CDR3: CAISVIGDGELFF
DNA: TGTGCCATCAGTGTTATTGGGGACGGGGAGCTGTTTTTT

J: TRBJ2-3
V: TRBV6-6
size: NA
D: TRBD2
CDR3: CASSYSIELAWGAQYF
DNA: TGTGCCAGCAGTTACTCGATTGAACTAGCGTGGGGGGCGCAGTATTTT

J: TRBJ1-3
V: TRBV10-3
size: once
D: NA
CDR3: CAISEAGLGNTIYF
DNA: TGTGCCATCAGTGAGGCAGGGCTCGGAAACACCATATATTTT

J: TRBJ1-1
V: TRBV10-3
size: NA
D: TRBD1
CDR3: CATWTGAPGTEAFF
DNA: TGTGCCACTTGGACAGGGGCCCCAGGTACTGAAGCTTTCTTT

J: TRBJ2-1
V: TRBV10-3
size: NA
D: TRBD2
CDR3: CATLAGEFTNEQFF
DNA: TGTGCCACCTTAGCGGGAGAGTTTACGAATGAGCAGTTCTTC

J: TRBJ1-6
V: TRBV11-1
size: NA
D: NA
CDR3: CASSLSGAGNSPLHF
DNA: TGTGCCAGCAGCTTATCGGGGGCGGGAAATTCACCCCTCCACTTT

J: TRBJ2-2
V: TRBV30
size: NA
D: NA
CDR3: CAWSVYGRGARVTGELFF
DNA: TGTGCCTGGAGTGTCTATGGAAGGGGCGCACGGGTCACCGGGGAGCTGTTTTTT

J: TRBJ2-4
V: TRBV7-9
size: NA
D: NA
CDR3: CASSPGAVKNIQYF
DNA: TGTGCCAGCAGCCCCGGGGCAGTTAAAAACATTCAGTACTTC

J: TRBJ2-3
V: TRBV5-1
size: NA
D: TRBD2
CDR3: CASSLSTSGTDTQYF
DNA: TGCGCCAGCAGCTTGTCGACTAGCGGCACAGATACGCAGTATTTT